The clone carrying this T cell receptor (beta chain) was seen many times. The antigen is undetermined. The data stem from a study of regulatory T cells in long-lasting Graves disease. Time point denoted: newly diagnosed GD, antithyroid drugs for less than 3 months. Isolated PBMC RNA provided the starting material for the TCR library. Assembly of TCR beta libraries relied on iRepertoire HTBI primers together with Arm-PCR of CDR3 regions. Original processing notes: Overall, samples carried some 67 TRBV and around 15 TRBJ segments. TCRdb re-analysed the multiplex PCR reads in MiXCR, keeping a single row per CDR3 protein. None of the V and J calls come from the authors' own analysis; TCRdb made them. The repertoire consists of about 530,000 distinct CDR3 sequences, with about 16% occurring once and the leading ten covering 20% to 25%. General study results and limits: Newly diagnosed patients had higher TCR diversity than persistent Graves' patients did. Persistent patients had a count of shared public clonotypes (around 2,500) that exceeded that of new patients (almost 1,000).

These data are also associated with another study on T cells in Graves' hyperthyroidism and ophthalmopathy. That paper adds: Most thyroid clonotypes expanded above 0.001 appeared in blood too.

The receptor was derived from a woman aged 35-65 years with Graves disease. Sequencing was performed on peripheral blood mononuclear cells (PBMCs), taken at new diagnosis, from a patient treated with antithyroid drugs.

CDR3 protein: CASSGDRYASGNTIYF. The CDR3 DNA reads as TGTGCCAGCAGTGGCGACCGATACGCCTCTGGAAACACCATATATTTT. This chain uses TRBV6-1 with TRBJ1-3; D remains unclear. Germline lookup yields CDR1 MNHNS and CDR2 SASEGT. CDR3 size: 16 residues. The germline V and J ends were trimmed by 4 bases and 0 bases, with 13 bases remaining between them.